The present T cell receptor beta chain was sequenced within a study of blood T cell repertoires in COVID-19. Self-reported history from a screening survey and questionnaire set each donor's cohort. Assay: immunoSEQ multiplex PCR; the TCRdb copy retains only in-frame clones and omits some. The sample shows a few hundred thousand clones, 80% to 85% of them seen only once. Sequenced sample: PBMCs or T cells enriched from blood (not recorded which). The sequence came from a man in his fifties or sixties who had recovered from COVID-19.

The CDR3 protein is CATSVGLAGPGELFF. The CDR3 DNA follows: TGTGCCACCAGTGTGGGACTAGCGGGTCCCGGGGAGCTGTTTTTT. The V gene is TRBV24-1, the J gene TRBJ2-2; 12 positions agree with TRBD2. This CDR3 spans 15 amino acids. Losses at the gene ends were 5 bases for V and 6 bases for J; bases not matched to a gene: 3. The V gene's germline CDR1 is KGHDR and CDR2 SFDVKD.